A selection of T cell receptor beta chains follows, all from one sample in a study of early T cells in non-severe SARS-CoV-2 infection. TCRdb processed the 5' RACE reads anew with MiXCR; each CDR3 protein has one entry. This table has 30,000 or so distinct CDR3 sequences, 4.5% to 5% appearing once. Source material: whole blood. The receptors were gathered from an adult who was a healthcare worker with PCR-confirmed SARS-CoV-2 infection or an uninfected control (not recorded which). The CDR3 runs from the conserved cysteine through the conserved F or W. A D gene is named only where the DNA matches it firmly. Where a row states a size, it is once, few, many or the class of an expanded clone; other rows omit it.

D gene: .; J gene: TRBJ2-7; V gene: TRBV30; clone size: many; CDR3 protein: CAWSVRGPGEQYF; CDR3 DNA: TGTGCCTGGAGTGTAAGGGGCCCGGGAGAGCAGTACTTC
D gene: .; J gene: TRBJ1-1; V gene: TRBV20-1; clone size: few; CDR3 protein: CSAGKSSVMNTEAFF; CDR3 DNA: TGCAGTGCTGGGAAGTCAAGCGTTATGAACACTGAAGCTTTCTTT
D gene: TRBD2; J gene: TRBJ2-5; V gene: TRBV7-2; clone size: many; CDR3 protein: CASSLRTSGQTQYF; CDR3 DNA: TGTGCCAGCAGCTTACGCACTAGCGGGCAGACCCAGTACTTC
D gene: .; J gene: TRBJ2-2; V gene: TRBV29-1; clone size: few; CDR3 protein: CSVKVNRANTGELFF; CDR3 DNA: TGCAGCGTCAAAGTGAACAGGGCGAACACCGGGGAGCTGTTTTTT
D gene: .; J gene: TRBJ2-7; V gene: TRBV19; clone size: many; CDR3 protein: CASSIVLNSYEQYF; CDR3 DNA: TGTGCCAGTAGTATAGTGTTAAACTCCTACGAGCAGTACTTC
D gene: .; J gene: TRBJ2-3; V gene: TRBV4-1; clone size: many; CDR3 protein: CASSPGRSTDTQYF; CDR3 DNA: TGCGCCAGCAGCCCGGGACGGTCGACAGATACGCAGTATTTT
D gene: TRBD2; J gene: TRBJ2-3; V gene: TRBV5-1; clone size: few; CDR3 protein: CASSLPGLAVDTQYF; CDR3 DNA: TGCGCCAGCAGCTTACCGGGACTAGCGGTAGATACGCAGTATTTT
D gene: TRBD2; J gene: TRBJ2-1; V gene: TRBV5-5; clone size: few; CDR3 protein: CASSFTGVAGDHEQFF; CDR3 DNA: TGTGCCAGCAGCTTCACGGGAGTAGCGGGAGACCATGAGCAGTTCTTC
D gene: .; J gene: TRBJ1-6; V gene: TRBV5-4; clone size: many; CDR3 protein: CASSFDVSPLHF; CDR3 DNA: TGTGCCAGCAGCTTTGATGTGTCACCCCTCCACTTT
D gene: .; J gene: TRBJ2-3; V gene: TRBV2; clone size: many; CDR3 protein: CASSSSSTDTQYF; CDR3 DNA: TGTGCCAGCAGCTCGAGTTCCACAGATACGCAGTATTTT
D gene: .; J gene: TRBJ2-1; V gene: TRBV29-1; clone size: many; CDR3 protein: CSVQPSRGEQFF; CDR3 DNA: TGCAGCGTTCAACCCTCCCGGGGAGAGCAGTTCTTC
D gene: .; J gene: TRBJ2-1; V gene: TRBV6-2/TRBV6-3; clone size: many; CDR3 protein: CASSGRGPYNEQFF; CDR3 DNA: TGTGCCAGCAGTGGCAGGGGACCCTACAATGAGCAGTTCTTC
D gene: .; J gene: TRBJ2-5; V gene: TRBV5-4; clone size: many; CDR3 protein: CASSRRLDGQTQYF; CDR3 DNA: TGTGCCAGCAGCCGTAGACTAGACGGCCAGACCCAGTACTTC
D gene: TRBD1; J gene: TRBJ2-5; V gene: TRBV20-1; clone size: few; CDR3 protein: CSAKTGGETQYF; CDR3 DNA: TGCAGTGCGAAGACAGGGGGCGAGACCCAGTACTTC
D gene: TRBD2; J gene: TRBJ2-1; V gene: TRBV9; clone size: .; CDR3 protein: CASSRGLAEGNNEQFF; CDR3 DNA: TGTGCCAGCAGCAGGGGACTAGCGGAAGGAAACAATGAGCAGTTCTTC
D gene: .; J gene: TRBJ2-7; V gene: TRBV14; clone size: many; CDR3 protein: CASSRGQLLVYEQYF; CDR3 DNA: TGTGCCAGCAGCCGTGGACAACTTCTGGTGTACGAGCAGTACTTC
D gene: TRBD1; J gene: TRBJ1-5; V gene: TRBV6-6; clone size: medium-sized; CDR3 protein: CASSDPGTVKQPQHF; CDR3 DNA: TGTGCCAGCAGCGATCCCGGGACAGTCAAACAGCCCCAGCATTTT
D gene: TRBD1; J gene: TRBJ1-3; V gene: TRBV5-8; clone size: many; CDR3 protein: CASSSGQGAFSGNTIYF; CDR3 DNA: TGTGCCAGCAGCAGCGGACAGGGGGCTTTCTCTGGAAACACCATATATTTT
D gene: TRBD2; J gene: TRBJ2-1; V gene: TRBV20-1; clone size: many; CDR3 protein: CSATKRGSGMFF; CDR3 DNA: TGCAGTGCAACTAAAAGAGGTAGCGGGATGTTCTTC
D gene: .; J gene: TRBJ2-7; V gene: TRBV5-1; clone size: many; CDR3 protein: CASSLDGNSYEQYF; CDR3 DNA: TGCGCCAGCAGCTTGGACGGGAACTCCTACGAGCAGTACTTC
D gene: .; J gene: TRBJ2-1; V gene: TRBV29-1; clone size: many; CDR3 protein: CSVETRNEQFF; CDR3 DNA: TGCAGCGTTGAAACGCGGAATGAGCAGTTCTTC
D gene: TRBD2; J gene: TRBJ2-1; V gene: TRBV6-4; clone size: many; CDR3 protein: CASSDSGTSGYNEQFF; CDR3 DNA: TGTGCCAGCAGTGACTCGGGGACTAGCGGGTACAATGAGCAGTTCTTC
D gene: .; J gene: TRBJ2-5; V gene: TRBV11-1; clone size: many; CDR3 protein: CASSPDGAGQETQYF; CDR3 DNA: TGTGCCAGCAGCCCGGATGGGGCAGGACAAGAGACCCAGTACTTC
D gene: TRBD2; J gene: TRBJ2-5; V gene: TRBV4-1; clone size: many; CDR3 protein: CASSRTVAGGETQYF; CDR3 DNA: TGCGCCAGCAGCCGCACCGTAGCGGGGGGAGAGACCCAGTACTTC
D gene: TRBD2; J gene: TRBJ2-1; V gene: TRBV20-1; clone size: few; CDR3 protein: CSARESTGGPFEQFF; CDR3 DNA: TGCAGTGCTAGAGAATCGACGGGAGGGCCTTTTGAGCAGTTCTTC
D gene: .; J gene: TRBJ1-3; V gene: TRBV20-1; clone size: many; CDR3 protein: CSARPPRAGNTIYF; CDR3 DNA: TGCAGTGCTAGACCCCCCAGGGCTGGAAACACCATATATTTT
D gene: TRBD1; J gene: TRBJ1-2; V gene: TRBV5-1; clone size: many; CDR3 protein: CASSLGQGSNYGYTF; CDR3 DNA: TGCGCCAGCAGCTTGGGACAGGGGTCCAACTATGGCTACACCTTC
D gene: .; J gene: TRBJ2-7; V gene: TRBV20-1; clone size: many; CDR3 protein: CSARDYASYEQYF; CDR3 DNA: TGCAGTGCTAGAGACTACGCCTCCTACGAGCAGTACTTC
D gene: .; J gene: TRBJ1-4; V gene: TRBV2; clone size: few; CDR3 protein: CASRDRTTNEKLFF; CDR3 DNA: TGTGCCAGCCGGGACCGAACGACTAATGAAAAACTGTTTTTT
D gene: .; J gene: TRBJ2-7; V gene: TRBV7-9; clone size: many; CDR3 protein: CASRINGAASYEQYF; CDR3 DNA: TGTGCCAGCAGAATCAACGGGGCAGCCTCCTACGAGCAGTACTTC
D gene: TRBD1; J gene: TRBJ1-5; V gene: TRBV27; clone size: many; CDR3 protein: CASRTTGNQPQHF; CDR3 DNA: TGTGCCAGCAGGACGACAGGGAATCAGCCCCAGCATTTT
D gene: TRBD2; J gene: TRBJ2-2; V gene: TRBV29-1; clone size: few; CDR3 protein: CSVASGGNWDTGELFF; CDR3 DNA: TGCAGCGTGGCTAGCGGGGGGAATTGGGACACCGGGGAGCTGTTTTTT
D gene: .; J gene: TRBJ2-5; V gene: TRBV2; clone size: many; CDR3 protein: CASSENRGKETQYF; CDR3 DNA: TGTGCCAGCAGTGAAAACCGGGGGAAAGAGACCCAGTACTTC
D gene: .; J gene: TRBJ2-1; V gene: TRBV20-1; clone size: few; CDR3 protein: CSARDSQGLSHYNEQFF; CDR3 DNA: TGCAGTGCTAGAGATAGTCAGGGATTATCCCACTACAATGAGCAGTTCTTC
D gene: .; J gene: TRBJ2-2; V gene: TRBV12-3/TRBV12-4; clone size: many; CDR3 protein: CASSRRVQGNTGELFF; CDR3 DNA: TGTGCCAGCAGCCGGCGGGTACAGGGGAACACCGGGGAGCTGTTTTTT
D gene: .; J gene: TRBJ1-2; V gene: TRBV19; clone size: once; CDR3 protein: CASSIGTVPGYTF; CDR3 DNA: TGTGCCAGTAGTATAGGGACAGTTCCTGGCTACACCTTC
D gene: .; J gene: TRBJ1-3; V gene: TRBV6-5; clone size: many; CDR3 protein: CASSYSWVSGNTIYF; CDR3 DNA: TGTGCCAGCAGTTACTCGTGGGTCTCGGGAAACACCATATATTTT
D gene: .; J gene: TRBJ2-2; V gene: TRBV4-3; clone size: few; CDR3 protein: CASSQDWAGLNTGELFF; CDR3 DNA: TGCGCCAGCAGCCAAGATTGGGCAGGACTGAACACCGGGGAGCTGTTTTTT
D gene: TRBD2; J gene: TRBJ2-2; V gene: TRBV5-4; clone size: few; CDR3 protein: CASSNRLAGGGELFF; CDR3 DNA: TGTGCCAGCAGCAACAGACTAGCGGGGGGCGGGGAGCTGTTTTTT
D gene: .; J gene: TRBJ2-7; V gene: TRBV6-5; clone size: .; CDR3 protein: CASSTGGASYWEQYF; CDR3 DNA: TGTGCCAGCAGTACTGGGGGGGCTTCTTATTGGGAGCAGTACTTC
D gene: .; J gene: TRBJ1-1; V gene: TRBV18; clone size: many; CDR3 protein: CASSARGEATEAFF; CDR3 DNA: TGTGCCAGCTCGGCTAGGGGAGAAGCCACTGAAGCTTTCTTT
D gene: TRBD2; J gene: TRBJ2-1; V gene: TRBV4-3; clone size: .; CDR3 protein: CASSRTSGSFYNEQFF; CDR3 DNA: TGCGCCAGCAGTCGGACTAGCGGGAGTTTCTACAATGAGCAGTTCTTC
D gene: .; J gene: TRBJ1-4; V gene: TRBV10-3; clone size: few; CDR3 protein: CAISETGTTTNEKLFF; CDR3 DNA: TGTGCCATCAGTGAAACGGGGACAACAACTAATGAAAAACTGTTTTTT
D gene: .; J gene: TRBJ2-3; V gene: TRBV7-9; clone size: many; CDR3 protein: CASSSWANTDTQYF; CDR3 DNA: TGTGCCAGCAGCTCCTGGGCCAACACAGATACGCAGTATTTT
D gene: TRBD1; J gene: TRBJ2-7; V gene: TRBV7-2; clone size: many; CDR3 protein: CASSQGQGAREQYF; CDR3 DNA: TGTGCCAGCAGCCAAGGACAGGGGGCAAGAGAGCAGTACTTC
D gene: TRBD2; J gene: TRBJ2-5; V gene: TRBV6-6; clone size: many; CDR3 protein: CASSRTSGEETQYF; CDR3 DNA: TGTGCCAGCAGCCGGACTAGCGGAGAAGAGACCCAGTACTTC